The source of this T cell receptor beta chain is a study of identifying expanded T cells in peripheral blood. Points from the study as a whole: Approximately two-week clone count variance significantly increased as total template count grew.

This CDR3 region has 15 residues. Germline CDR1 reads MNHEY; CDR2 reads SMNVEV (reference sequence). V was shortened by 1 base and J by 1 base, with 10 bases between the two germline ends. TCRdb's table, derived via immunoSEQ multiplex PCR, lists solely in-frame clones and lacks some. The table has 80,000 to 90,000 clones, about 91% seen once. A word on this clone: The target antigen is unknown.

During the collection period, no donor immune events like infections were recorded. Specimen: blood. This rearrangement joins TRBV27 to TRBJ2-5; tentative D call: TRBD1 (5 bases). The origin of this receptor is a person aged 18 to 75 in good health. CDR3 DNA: TGTGCCAGCAGTTTATGGCAGGGCTCCCAAGAGACCCAGTACTTC. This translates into CASSLWQGSQETQYF.